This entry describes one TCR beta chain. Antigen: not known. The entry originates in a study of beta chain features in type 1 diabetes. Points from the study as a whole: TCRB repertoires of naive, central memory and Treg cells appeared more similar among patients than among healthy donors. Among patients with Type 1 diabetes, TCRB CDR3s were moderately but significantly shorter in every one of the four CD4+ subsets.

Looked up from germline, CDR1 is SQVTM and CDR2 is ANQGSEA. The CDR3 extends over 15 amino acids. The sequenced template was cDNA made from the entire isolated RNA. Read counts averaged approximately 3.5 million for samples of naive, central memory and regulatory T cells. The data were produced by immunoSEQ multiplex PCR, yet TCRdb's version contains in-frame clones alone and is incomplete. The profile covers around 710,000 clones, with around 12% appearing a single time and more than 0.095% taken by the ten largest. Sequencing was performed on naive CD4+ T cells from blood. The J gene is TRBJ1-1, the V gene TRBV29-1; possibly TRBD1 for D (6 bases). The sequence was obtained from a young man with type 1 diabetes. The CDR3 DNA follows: TGCAACGCATCCTTTCGACAGGCTAGGAACACTGAAGCTTTCTTT. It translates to CNASFRQARNTEAFF.